This TCR beta chain was obtained from a study of cytomegalovirus exposure and HLA in healthy donors. PCR employed 60 Vbeta and 13 Jbeta primers. Here immunoSEQ multiplex PCR was the method, and the copy in TCRdb shows in-frame clones only, minus some. The table lists about 64,000 clones, approximately 78% of them singletons. V was pared by 2 bases and J by 10 bases, with 7 bases of the junction left unmatched. Per germline, CDR1 WSHSY and CDR2 SAAADI. CDR3 length: 15 residues. The receptor was derived from a young man in good health and CMV-seropositive. The V gene is TRBV10-2, the J gene TRBJ1-6; 8 positions match TRBD1. The sequencing sample was made of PBMCs. The CDR3: CASSETGQGGSPLHF. The CDR3 nucleotides are TGCGCCAGCAGTGAGACCGGACAGGGAGGCTCACCCCTCCACTTT.